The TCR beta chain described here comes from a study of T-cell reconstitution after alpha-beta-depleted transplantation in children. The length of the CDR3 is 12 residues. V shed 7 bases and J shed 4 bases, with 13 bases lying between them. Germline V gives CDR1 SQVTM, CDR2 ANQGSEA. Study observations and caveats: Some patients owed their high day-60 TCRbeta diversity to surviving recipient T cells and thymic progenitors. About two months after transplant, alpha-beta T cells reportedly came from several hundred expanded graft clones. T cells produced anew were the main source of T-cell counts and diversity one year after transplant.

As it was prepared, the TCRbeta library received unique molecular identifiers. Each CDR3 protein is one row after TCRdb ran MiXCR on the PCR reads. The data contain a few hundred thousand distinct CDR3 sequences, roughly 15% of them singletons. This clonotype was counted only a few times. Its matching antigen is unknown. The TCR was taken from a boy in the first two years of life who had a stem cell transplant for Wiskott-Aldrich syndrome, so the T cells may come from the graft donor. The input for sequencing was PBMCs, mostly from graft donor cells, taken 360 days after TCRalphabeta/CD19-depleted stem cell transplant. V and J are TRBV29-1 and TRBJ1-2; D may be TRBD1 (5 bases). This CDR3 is CSASGRAYGYTF. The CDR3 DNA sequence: TGCAGCGCCTCGGGACGGGCCTATGGCTACACCTTC.